This T cell receptor beta chain came from a study of cytomegalovirus exposure and HLA in healthy donors. This clone was found once. Its antigen is still unknown. Separation from the approximately 660-subject first cohort characterized the 120-subject validation cohort, to which the donors belonged. Overall study results and limits: A subsequent analysis found that TCR clusters from the first cohort also tended to co-occur in the 90 to 150 validation repertoires, with approximately 95% of cluster scores above 0. It was 164 TCR beta chains that were listed as cytomegalovirus-associated.

The protocol was immunoSEQ multiplex PCR, while the TCRdb copy is restricted to in-frame clones and leaves out a portion. This repertoire shows 100,000 to 150,000 clones, 90% to 96% found once; its top ten account for about 1.8%. The TCR was taken from a man aged 18 to 29 in good health and CMV-seronegative. Specimen: PBMCs.

In DNA form, the CDR3 reads TGTGCTAGTGGCCTACAGACATTATACACAGATACGCAGTATTTT. It yields the protein CASGLQTLYTDTQYF. The V and J genes are TRBV12-5 and TRBJ2-3, with no clear D. V lost 6 bases and J lost 2, with 15 bases in between. The CDR3 runs 15 residues. The germline CDR1 and CDR2 sequences are LGHNT and FRNRAP.